This TCR beta chain was recovered during a study of blood T cells in healthy people across ages (dated by TCRdb to between 2014 and 2017). In the study overall: Template switching captured roughly one uniquely barcoded TCR beta cDNA molecule per two T cells in model experiments. Using deep sequencing normalized with unique cDNA molecular identifiers, the study measured how TCR beta repertoire diversity changes with age. The donors were split into four age groups: young (average around 16 years), middle-aged (about 40), aged (approximately 60) and long-lived (under 85). To avoid experimental bias, donors of different ages were randomly spread across the sequencing lanes. Using the same blood draw, the study looked at two additional independent replicas of 1 million unique cDNA reads for two donors, one aged 18 to 30 and the other aged 80 or older.

Results and caveats for the whole study, not just this receptor: Because donor CMV infection status was unknown, age-related changes in expanded clonotypes were potentially confounded. Compared with the aged group, the long-lived group had more naive CD4+ T cells, fewer expanded clones and increased TCR diversity, suggesting age selection. Estimates of total diversity from one million sequenced T cells were regarded as lower bounds and underestimates. Bulk unsorted PBMC profiling prevented conclusive comparison of naive and antigen-experienced compartments. Observed TCR beta diversity per million T cells fell roughly linearly with age, and a significant reduction was already apparent by age about 36. The percentage of naive T cells measured by flow cytometry correlated strongly with observed TCR beta diversity.

This clonotype has more than one count but fewer than ten. Its antigen is still unknown. No clone much larger than this one lies a single base away; base qualities are absent. The donors were a few dozen Caucasian individuals from Russia, aged roughly 6 to 90 years, who were systemically healthy. Ten milliliters of peripheral blood were collected from each donor into EDTA-treated Vacutainer tubes. Ficoll-Paque density-gradient centrifugation was used to isolate PBMCs, with at least 7 million per sample. Trizol reagent was used to extract total RNA from PBMCs, with at least 6 micrograms per sample. The percentages of naive CD45RAhigh/CD27high T cells were determined by flow cytometry on a PBMC aliquot from every donor. The library was prepared using 5' RACE. The reads were generated on an Illumina HiSeq 2500. A second PCR of roughly 7 to 12 cycles was performed with a sample-barcoded 5' primer and a J-beta primer mix. Each TCR beta cDNA molecule received a unique molecular identifier from a template-switch 5' adaptor carrying 12 random nucleotides. At least 3 million CDR3-containing paired-end reads were obtained from each sample. First-strand cDNA was synthesized from all RNA with the Mint cDNA synthesis kit, primed by a TRBC-specific oligonucleotide. Following uracil-DNA glycosylase treatment, all cDNA underwent a first 18-cycle PCR with the universal primers M1SS and BC2_uni_R. In the original analysis: Each sample was normalized by randomly selecting 1 million high-quality reads, each carrying a distinct molecular identifier. Instead of being binned into consensus sequences, reads with shared molecular identifiers were discarded. CDR3 identification, clonotype clustering and error correction used MiTCR with a Q25 quality threshold and the strictest error-elimination algorithm. Lower-bound total TCR beta diversity was estimated with a nonparametric unseen species model using Euler transformation. TCRdb handled the public reads itself, with Q25 trimming in fastp and clone calling in MiXCR, and kept productive beta chains. A single entry per CDR3 protein holds the most common genes and DNA from its merged rows. The V and J calls here are based on TCRdb, not the publication. The sample records approximately 940,000 distinct CDR3 sequences, 45% to 50% of which are singletons. Of the sample, about an eighth is held by the ten largest clones.

The receptor was derived from a man younger than 40 in good health. Specimen: blood.

In nucleotides, the sequence is TGTGCCAGCGGACTAGCGTCCTACAATGAGCAGTTCTTC. The encoded protein is CASGLASYNEQFF. The chain links TRBV6-1 with TRBJ2-1, and 9 bases in between align with TRBD2. The CDR3 covers 13 residues, taking in both the cysteine and the phenylalanine. Only the CDR3 portion is preserved as DNA: 39 bases, with reading frame beginning at the first base. V loses 8 bases at its end and J loses 1 base; junction bases beyond the gene matches: 0. CDR1 and CDR2 (MNHNS, SASEGT) derive from the germline V gene.